This is a list of T cell receptor beta chains from one sample in a study of cytomegalovirus exposure and HLA in healthy donors. This table comes from immunoSEQ multiplex PCR, and its TCRdb copy is limited to in-frame clones, with some not included. The sample's table shows 90,000 to 130,000 clones. The sample taken for sequencing was PBMCs. The receptors shown here come from a man aged 30 to 45 in good health and CMV-seronegative. The CDR3 runs from the conserved cysteine through the conserved F or W. The D gene is left open where the match is weak.

j_call v_call d_call cdr3_nt cdr3_aa
TRBJ2-5 TRBV28 TRBD2 TGTGCCAGCAGCCTCAAGACTAGCGGGGGGGAAGAGACCCAGTACTTC CASSLKTSGGEETQYF
TRBJ1-2 TRBV7-9 - TGTGCCAGCAGTACCAGACAGACTAACTATGGCTACACCTTC CASSTRQTNYGYTF
TRBJ1-2 TRBV5-1 TRBD1 TGCGCCAGCAGCTCTACAGGGGACTATGGCTACACCTTC CASSSTGDYGYTF
TRBJ2-7 TRBV6-5 TRBD2 TGTGCCAGCAGTTATCAGCGGGGGAGCTCCTACGAGCAGTACTTC CASSYQRGSSYEQYF
TRBJ2-5 TRBV14 TRBD2 TGTGCCAGCAGCCAGATGACTAGCGGGGGGGCCCAAGAGACCCAGTACTTC CASSQMTSGGAQETQYF
TRBJ2-5 TRBV7-8 TRBD1 TGTGCCAGCAGCTGGGGACAGCAAGAGACCCAGTACTTC CASSWGQQETQYF
TRBJ1-1 TRBV28 - TGTGCCAGCAGTTTAGGGGGAGGCAGCTCAAACACTGAAGCTTTCTTT CASSLGGGSSNTEAFF
TRBJ2-7 TRBV19 - TGTGCCAGTAGCCGGGACATTCCGCCCTACGAGCAGTACTTC CASSRDIPPYEQYF
TRBJ2-2 TRBV9 - TGTGCCAGCAGCGCTTTGGCTAGAGCGAACACCGGGGAGCTGTTTTTT CASSALARANTGELFF
TRBJ2-2 TRBV6-5 - TGTGCCAGCACCAGGGACATGAACACCGGGGAGCTGTTTTTT CASTRDMNTGELFF
TRBJ2-7 TRBV7-2 - TGTGCCAGCAGCACCGACAGTTCCAGCTCCTACGAGCAGTACTTC CASSTDSSSSYEQYF
TRBJ2-7 TRBV4-2 TRBD2 TGTGCCAGCAGCCGTGGCCTTGTGGTAGCGGGGGGGAGCTCCTACGAGCAGTACTTC CASSRGLVVAGGSSYEQYF
TRBJ1-3 TRBV7-9 - TGTGCCAGCAGCTTATCCTCCAGCTCTGGAAACACCATATATTTT CASSLSSSSGNTIYF
TRBJ2-1 TRBV6-1 - TGTGCCAGCAGTGGGCTCACGGAGCGGCGGGGCAATGAGCAGTTCTTC CASSGLTERRGNEQFF
TRBJ2-5 TRBV4-1 TRBD2 TGCGCCAGCAGCCCGGTCGCGGGGGGAGAATGGGGAGAGACCCAGTACTTC CASSPVAGGEWGETQYF
TRBJ1-1 TRBV5-1 TRBD1 TGCGCCAGCAGCTTGGGGGGACAGAATGAAGCTTTCTTT CASSLGGQNEAFF
TRBJ1-1 TRBV9 TRBD1 TGTGCCAGCAGTGTTTCCGCAGGGGGCAAGAACACTGAAGCTTTCTTT CASSVSAGGKNTEAFF
TRBJ2-7 TRBV2 TRBD2 TGTGCCAGCAGAGTGACTAGCGGGGGGTATTACGAGCAGTACTTC CASRVTSGGYYEQYF
TRBJ1-1 TRBV6-5 - TGTGCCAGCAGTTACTCCCCGAGGACTGAAGCTTTCTTT CASSYSPRTEAFF
TRBJ2-2 TRBV5-4 TRBD1 TGTGCCAGCAGCTTCCAGGGGGCTAGAGCCGGGGAGCTGTTTTTT CASSFQGARAGELFF
TRBJ1-1 TRBV18 - TGTGCCAGCTCACCCGCGTCGGGAGTGAACACTGAAGCTTTCTTT CASSPASGVNTEAFF
TRBJ2-2 TRBV2 TRBD2 TGTGCCAGCAGTGCCCCTAGCGGGGGGCCCGGGGAGCTGTTTTTT CASSAPSGGPGELFF
TRBJ1-1 TRBV5-1 - TGCGCCAGCAGCTTCTCAGGGGCAGGGAACACTGAAGCTTTCTTT CASSFSGAGNTEAFF
TRBJ2-4 TRBV6-7 TRBD2 TGTGCCAGCAGTTACACCTACCCGAGCGGGGGGAGGTTGGCCAAAAACATTCAGTACTTC CASSYTYPSGGRLAKNIQYF
TRBJ2-3 TRBV2 - TGTGCCAGCAGCGGAGATGGGGCGCGGACAGATACGCAGTATTTT CASSGDGARTDTQYF